The clone carrying this T cell receptor beta chain is a singleton in its sample. Its antigen is not known. The data were obtained in a study of cytomegalovirus exposure and HLA in healthy donors. Findings and limits, study-wide: Association with HLA alleles at 0.05 false discovery rate was found for approximately 18,000 TCR beta sequences in a later analysis.

PCR involved 60 Vbeta and 13 Jbeta primers. The assay was immunoSEQ multiplex PCR, and TCRdb's table has in-frame clones only and misses some. Seen here are about 130,000 clones, approximately 74% observed once, and the top ten hold 3.5% to 5%. Healthy people donating bone marrow made up the donors. This TCR derives from a man aged 18 to 30 in good health and CMV-seropositive. Source material: PBMCs.

The CDR3 DNA reads TGTGCACTGGGGACAACCGATCAGCCCCAGCATTTT. This translates into CALGTTDQPQHF. The chain is built from TRBV28 and TRBJ1-5; maybe TRBD1 (6 bases). Germline assignment: CDR1 MDHEN and CDR2 SYDVKM. The CDR3 covers 12 residues.